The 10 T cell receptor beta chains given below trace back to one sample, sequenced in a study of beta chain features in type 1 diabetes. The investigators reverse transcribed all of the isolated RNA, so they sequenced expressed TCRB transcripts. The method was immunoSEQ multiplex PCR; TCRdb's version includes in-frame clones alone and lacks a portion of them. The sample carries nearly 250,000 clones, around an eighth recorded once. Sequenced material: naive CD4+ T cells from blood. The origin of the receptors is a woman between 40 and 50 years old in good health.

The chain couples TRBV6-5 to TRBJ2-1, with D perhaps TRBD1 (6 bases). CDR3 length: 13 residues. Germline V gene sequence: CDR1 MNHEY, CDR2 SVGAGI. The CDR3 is CASQGSRNNEQFF. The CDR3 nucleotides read TGTGCTTCCCAGGGGTCGAGGAACAATGAGCAGTTCTTC.

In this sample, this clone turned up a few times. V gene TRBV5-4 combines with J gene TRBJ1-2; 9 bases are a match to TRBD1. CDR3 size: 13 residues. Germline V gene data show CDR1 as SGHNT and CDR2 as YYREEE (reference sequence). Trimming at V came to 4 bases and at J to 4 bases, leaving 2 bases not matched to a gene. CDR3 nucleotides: TGTGCCAGCAGCCGGACAGGGGTCTATGGCTACACCTTC. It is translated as CASSRTGVYGYTF. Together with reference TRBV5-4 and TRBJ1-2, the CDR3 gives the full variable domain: ETGVTQSPTHLIKTRGQQVTLRCSSQSGHNTVSWYQQALGQGPQFIFQYYREEENGRGNFPPRFSGLQFPNYSSELNVNALELDDSALYLCASSRTGVYGYTFGSGTRLTVV.

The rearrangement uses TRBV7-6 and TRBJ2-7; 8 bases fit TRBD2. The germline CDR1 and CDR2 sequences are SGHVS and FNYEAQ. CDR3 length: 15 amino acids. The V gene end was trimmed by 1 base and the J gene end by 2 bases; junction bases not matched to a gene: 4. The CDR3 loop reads CASSLGDSGAYEQYF. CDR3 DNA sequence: TGTGCCAGCAGCTTAGGGGATAGCGGGGCCTACGAGCAGTACTTC.

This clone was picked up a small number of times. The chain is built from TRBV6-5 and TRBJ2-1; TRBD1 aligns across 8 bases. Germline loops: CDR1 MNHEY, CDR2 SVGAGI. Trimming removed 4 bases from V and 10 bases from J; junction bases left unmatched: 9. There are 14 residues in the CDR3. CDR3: CASSLDRVHSEQFF. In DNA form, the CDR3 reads TGTGCCAGCAGTTTGGACAGGGTTCATAGCGAGCAGTTCTTC.

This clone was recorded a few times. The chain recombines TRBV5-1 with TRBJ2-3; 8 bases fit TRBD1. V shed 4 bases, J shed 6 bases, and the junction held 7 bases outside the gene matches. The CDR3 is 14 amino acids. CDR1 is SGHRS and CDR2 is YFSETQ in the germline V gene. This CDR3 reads CASSPRTGFDTQYF. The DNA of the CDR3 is TGCGCCAGCAGCCCTCGGACAGGGTTCGATACGCAGTATTTT.

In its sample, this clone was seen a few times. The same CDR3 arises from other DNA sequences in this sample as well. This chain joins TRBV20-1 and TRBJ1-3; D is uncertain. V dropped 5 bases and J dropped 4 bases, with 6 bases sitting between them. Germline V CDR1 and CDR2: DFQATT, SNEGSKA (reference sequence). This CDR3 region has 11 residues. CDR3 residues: CSARRGNTIYF. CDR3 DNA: TGCAGTGCTCGGAGGGGAAACACCATATATTTT.

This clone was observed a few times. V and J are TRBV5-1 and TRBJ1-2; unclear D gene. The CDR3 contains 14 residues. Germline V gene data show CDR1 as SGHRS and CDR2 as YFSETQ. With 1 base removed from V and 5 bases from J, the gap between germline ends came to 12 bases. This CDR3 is CASSLRLAPYGYTF. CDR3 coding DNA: TGCGCCAGCAGCTTGAGATTAGCCCCGTATGGCTACACCTTC.

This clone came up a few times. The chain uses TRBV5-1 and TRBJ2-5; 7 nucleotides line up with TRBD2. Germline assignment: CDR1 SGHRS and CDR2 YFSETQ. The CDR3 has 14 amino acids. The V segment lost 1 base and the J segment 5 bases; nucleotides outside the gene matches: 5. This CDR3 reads CASSLYRGGETQYF. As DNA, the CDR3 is TGCGCCAGCAGCTTGTACCGGGGAGGGGAGACCCAGTACTTC.

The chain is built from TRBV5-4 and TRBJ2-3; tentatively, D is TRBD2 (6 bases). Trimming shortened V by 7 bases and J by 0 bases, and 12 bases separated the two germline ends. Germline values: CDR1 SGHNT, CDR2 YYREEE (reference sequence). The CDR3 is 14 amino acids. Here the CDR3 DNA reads TGTGCCAGCTACCCGGGACTTAGCACAGATACGCAGTATTTT. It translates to CASYPGLSTDTQYF.

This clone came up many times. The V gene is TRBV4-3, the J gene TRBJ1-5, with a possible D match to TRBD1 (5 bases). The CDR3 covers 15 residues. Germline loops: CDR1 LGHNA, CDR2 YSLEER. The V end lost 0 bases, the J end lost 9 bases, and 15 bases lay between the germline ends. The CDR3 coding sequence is TGCGCCAGCAGCCAAGATCTCACAGGCCGTGGGCCCCAGCATTTT. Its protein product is CASSQDLTGRGPQHF.